This T cell receptor beta chain was retrieved from a study of radiotherapy plus CTLA-4 blockade in lung cancer. Produced via immunoSEQ multiplex PCR; TCRdb's table is partial and in-frame only. This table holds more than 75,000 clones, around nine tenths found once. The CDR3 sequence is 14 residues long. The germline V gene has CDR1 LNHDA and CDR2 SQIVND (reference sequence). V was pared by 3 bases and J by 2 bases, with 11 bases between. The V call is TRBV19, the J call TRBJ2-7, with D perhaps matching TRBD2 (5 bases). Sequenced here: peripheral blood, sampled from a patient treated with radiotherapy plus ipilimumab. The receptor comes from a human donor with non-small cell lung cancer who had stable disease on radiotherapy plus ipilimumab. As DNA, the CDR3 is TGTGCCAGTAGTATCGCCCGGGGAGCCTACGAGCAGTACTTC. This sequence encodes CASSIARGAYEQYF.